The table lists the clone carrying this T cell receptor (beta chain) with a few counts. Sequenced by immunoSEQ multiplex PCR; TCRdb stores in-frame clones only, minus some. In the table there are about 340,000 clones, just over 85% of which are singletons. The data belong to a study of blood T cell repertoires in COVID-19. The source material was PBMCs or T cells enriched from blood (not recorded which). The sequence was collected from a woman in her thirties or forties with acute COVID-19.

The CDR3 spells CASKGTAYNEQFF. The CDR3 DNA follows: TGTGCCAGCAAAGGGACAGCATACAATGAGCAGTTCTTC. The chain recombines TRBV11-1 with TRBJ2-1; TRBD1 matches at 7 bases. This CDR3 comprises 13 residues. Per the germline V gene, CDR1 is SGHAT and CDR2 is FQDESV (reference sequence). Unmatched junction bases numbered 4, after V lost 7 bases and J lost 4 bases.